The 27 T cell receptor beta chains below come from one sample, sequenced in a study of regulatory dendritic cells for organ transplantation. TCRdb keeps only in-frame clones here, not all; method: immunoSEQ multiplex PCR. This table holds 25,000 to 35,000 clones, approximately 79% found once. Sequencing was done on a sample of memory CD4+ T cells from blood. This sample's subset: CD45RO+ memory T cells. The receptors here all came from a human donor in good health.

The chain joins TRBV28 to TRBJ2-3; 11 nucleotides match TRBD2. Germline lookup yields CDR1 MDHEN and CDR2 SYDVKM. CDR3 size: 15 residues. The V segment lost 4 bases and the J segment 5 bases; nucleotides outside the gene matches: 5. The CDR3 loop reads CASSSHSGGEDTQYF. For the CDR3, the DNA is TGTGCCAGCAGTTCTCATAGCGGGGGGGAAGATACGCAGTATTTT.

J is TRBJ1-5 and V is TRBV6-1; the D is unclear. The CDR3 loop spans 13 amino acids. Germline assignment: CDR1 MNHNS and CDR2 SASEGT. V was pared by 1 base and J by 6 bases, with 7 bases between. CDR3 region: CASSEERLQPQHF. The CDR3 nucleotides read TGTGCCAGCAGTGAAGAGAGGCTTCAGCCCCAGCATTTT.

This clone was recorded only once. The chain recombines TRBV9 with TRBJ2-1; TRBD1 or TRBD2 may be the D gene (5 bases each). The CDR3 is 15 amino acids. Per germline, CDR1 SGDLS and CDR2 YYNGEE. V shed 3 bases and J shed 9 bases, with 19 bases lying between them. CDR3 bases: TGTGCCAGCAGCGGAAGAACGGGACCCGTTTTTGAGCAGTTCTTC. Encoded protein: CASSGRTGPVFEQFF.

The chain couples TRBV30 to TRBJ1-5; TRBD1 aligns across 7 bases. Trimming removed 5 bases from V and 7 bases from J; junction bases left unmatched: 8. CDR3 size: 13 residues. Germline CDR1 and CDR2: GTSNPN and SVGIG (reference sequence). The CDR3 is CAWATGTEQPQHF. The DNA for the CDR3 is TGTGCCTGGGCGACAGGGACGGAACAGCCCCAGCATTTT.

The chain joins TRBV18 to TRBJ2-7; the D is unclear. The V end was cut by 0 bases, the J end by 0 bases, with 9 bases between. The CDR3 runs 15 residues. Per germline, CDR1 KGHSH and CDR2 LQKENI. The CDR3 DNA sequence: TGTGCCAGCTCACCACCGAAGGAGAGCTCCTACGAGCAGTACTTC. Its translation: CASSPPKESSYEQYF.

V and J are TRBV10-3 and TRBJ2-7, with TRBD1 identical over 7 bases. From germline, CDR1 is ENHRY and CDR2 SYGVKD. The trim removed 2 bases at V and 3 bases at J, leaving 7 bases unmatched. The CDR3 is 15 residues long. The CDR3 here is CAISEPRDSLYEQYF. The CDR3 bases are TGTGCCATCAGTGAGCCCCGGGACAGCCTCTACGAGCAGTACTTC.

This clone was detected only a few times. The chain links TRBV4-2 to TRBJ1-2; no firm D call. The CDR3 covers 14 residues. Germline V lookup: CDR1 LGHNA, CDR2 YNFKEQ. The germline V and J ends were trimmed by 1 base and 10 bases, with 16 bases remaining between them. CDR3 protein: CASSQAGQLPPYTF. In DNA form, the CDR3 reads TGTGCCAGCAGCCAAGCTGGGCAGCTCCCTCCCTACACCTTC.

In this sample, this clone turned up a few times. The V and J genes are TRBV5-4 and TRBJ2-7; D may correspond to TRBD1 or TRBD2 (7 bases each). The V gene lost 2 bases and the J gene lost 5 bases, with 17 bases spanning the gap. The V gene's germline CDR1 is SGHNT and CDR2 YYREEE (reference sequence). CDR3 length: 15 residues. The CDR3 DNA follows: TGTGCCAGCAGCTTCCCCCGGCAGGGGGGGGACGAGCAGTACTTC. Amino acid sequence: CASSFPRQGGDEQYF.

The chain combines TRBV6-4 with TRBJ2-3; 10 nucleotides agree with TRBD1. With 2 bases clipped from V and 4 bases from J, the junction kept 0 bases outside the gene matches. CDR3 length: 14 residues. Germline CDR1 reads MRHNA; CDR2 reads SNTAGT. CDR3 residues: CASSDGQGADTQYF. The CDR3 nucleotides read TGTGCCAGCAGTGACGGACAGGGGGCAGATACGCAGTATTTT.

This clone was counted once. The chain has TRBV5-1 and TRBJ2-3; 9 positions agree with TRBD2. J gave up 4 bases and V 0 bases, and 6 bases lay outside the gene matches. CDR3 size: 16 residues. Looked up from germline, CDR1 is SGHRS and CDR2 is YFSETQ. CDR3 DNA sequence: TGCGCCAGCAGCTTGGGGGTAGCGGGAGTGCCAGATACGCAGTATTTT. Translated: CASSLGVAGVPDTQYF.

The V call is TRBV30, the J call TRBJ1-1; D remains ambiguous. Trimming pared 1 base from V and 1 base from J, leaving 10 bases between. This CDR3 spans 14 amino acids. Germline assignment: CDR1 GTSNPN and CDR2 SVGIG (reference sequence). This CDR3 reads CAWSADGANTEAFF. DNA of the CDR3: TGTGCCTGGAGTGCCGACGGAGCGAACACTGAAGCTTTCTTT.

V gene TRBV10-2 combines with J gene TRBJ1-5; tentatively, D is TRBD1 (5 bases). V shed 6 bases and J shed 5 bases, with 14 bases lying between them. The CDR3 is made up of 14 amino acids. Germline lookup yields CDR1 WSHSY and CDR2 SAAADI. CDR3 in DNA: TGCGCCAGCAGAGGCCGACAGCAGGATCAGCCCCAGCATTTT. Residues: CASRGRQQDQPQHF.

This clone was detected only once. V is TRBV28 and J is TRBJ1-5, with D unclear. V was clipped by 8 bases and J by 4 bases, with 15 bases between them. The length of the CDR3 is 14 residues. Per germline, CDR1 MDHEN and CDR2 SYDVKM. The CDR3 coding sequence is TGTGCCAGCTACCGATTCTGGCGGAATCAGCCCCAGCATTTT. Amino acid sequence: CASYRFWRNQPQHF. The whole variable domain, filled in from reference TRBV28 and TRBJ1-5, reads DVKVTQSSRYLVKRTGEKVFLECVQDMDHENMFWYRQDPGLGLRLIYFSYDVKMKEKGDIPEGYSVSREKKERFSLILESASTNQTSMYLCASYRFWRNQPQHFGDGTRLSIL.

This chain joins TRBV6-5 and TRBJ2-1; D gene uncertain. The ends were cut back, 6 bases at V and 4 bases at J, with 16 bases in the middle. The CDR3 totals 15 residues. CDR1 and CDR2 (germline): MNHEY, SVGAGI. The CDR3 nucleotides are TGTGCCAGCAGCCCCCGTAGGCCTTTGTACAATGAGCAGTTCTTC. Translating it yields CASSPRRPLYNEQFF.

This rearrangement joins TRBV27 to TRBJ2-1; D unclear. The CDR3 extends over 11 amino acids. The germline V and J ends were trimmed by 5 bases and 5 bases, with 4 bases remaining between them. Germline V CDR1 and CDR2: MNHEY, SMNVEV (reference sequence). The CDR3 region is CASSQHNEQFF. CDR3 sequence (DNA): TGTGCCAGCAGTCAACACAATGAGCAGTTCTTC.

This clone was detected a few times. The chain combines TRBV30 with TRBJ1-4; possibly TRBD1 for D (6 bases). The germline V gene has CDR1 GTSNPN and CDR2 SVGIG (reference sequence). V was cut by 4 bases and J by 7 bases, with 10 bases left in between. CDR3 length: 12 residues. CDR3 residues: CAWNRGAEKLFF. CDR3 coding DNA: TGTGCCTGGAATCGGGGGGCTGAAAAACTGTTTTTT.

The genes are TRBV7-3 and TRBJ2-5; 8 nucleotides agree with TRBD2. Trimming removed 2 bases from V and 1 base from J; junction bases left unmatched: 6. The CDR3 covers 16 residues. The germline V gene has CDR1 SGHTA and CDR2 FQGTGA. The CDR3 is CASSLSAGGGQETQYF. The CDR3 nucleotides read TGTGCCAGCAGCTTATCGGCGGGGGGTGGCCAAGAGACCCAGTACTTC.

The chain joins TRBV9 to TRBJ2-1; D not resolved. Trimming stripped 4 bases from V and 5 bases from J, with 13 bases between. From germline, CDR1 is SGDLS and CDR2 YYNGEE. The CDR3 sequence is 14 residues long. The CDR3 protein is CASSFGVENNEQFF. In DNA form, the CDR3 reads TGTGCCAGCAGCTTTGGGGTCGAGAACAATGAGCAGTTCTTC.

The chain employs TRBV4-2 and TRBJ2-7; 7 bases are shared with TRBD1. V trimming: 0 bases; J trimming: 3 bases; junction bases outside the gene matches: 11. CDR3 length: 17 amino acids. The germline V gene has CDR1 LGHNA and CDR2 YNFKEQ. CDR3 DNA sequence: TGTGCCAGCAGCCAAGAACTTACAGGGGCCGGCTTCTACGAGCAGTACTTC. The encoded protein is CASSQELTGAGFYEQYF.

In this sample, this clone turned up once. CDR3 sequence (DNA): TGTGCCAGCTCTGAGGGGGGCCCTACAGATACGCAGTATTTT. This codes for CASSEGGPTDTQYF. The V call is TRBV7-3, the J call TRBJ2-3; D possibly matches TRBD1 or TRBD2 (6 bases each). CDR3 size: 14 residues. V dropped 8 bases and J dropped 3 bases, with 15 bases sitting between them. CDR1 and CDR2 (germline): SGHTA, FQGTGA. Based on the CDR3 plus reference TRBV7-3 and TRBJ2-3, the full variable domain is GAGVSQTPSNKVTEKGKYVELRCDPISGHTALYWYRQSLGQGPEFLIYFQGTGAADDSGLPNDRFFAVRPEGSVSTLKIQRTERGDSAVYLCASSEGGPTDTQYFGPGTRLTVL.

The chain is built from TRBV4-1 and TRBJ1-2, with TRBD1 as a possible D gene (5 bases). The CDR3 runs to 16 residues. Germline CDR1 MGHRA, CDR2 YSYEKL. With 4 bases removed from V and 5 bases from J, the gap between germline ends came to 20 bases. Here the CDR3 reads CASSPDPGVNSYGYTF. Written as DNA, the CDR3 is TGCGCCAGCAGCCCTGATCCGGGGGTTAATTCTTATGGCTACACCTTC.

The CDR3 region has the DNA TGTGCCAGTAGTATAGTGTCGGGGGACGGGGGGCGAAACACTGAAGCTTTCTTT. This gives the protein CASSIVSGDGGRNTEAFF. The chain carries TRBV19 and TRBJ1-1, with a tentative D call TRBD1 (6 bases). Germline V gene sequence: CDR1 LNHDA, CDR2 SQIVND (reference sequence). Trimming removed 1 base at V and 2 bases at J, with 20 bases between. The CDR3 runs 18 residues.

V gene TRBV4-2 combines with J gene TRBJ2-3, with 10 bases lining up with TRBD2. V lost 0 bases, J lost 6 bases, and 9 bases stayed unmatched. This CDR3 contains 17 residues. From germline, CDR1 is LGHNA and CDR2 YNFKEQ. Here the CDR3 DNA reads TGTGCCAGCAGCCAAGATGGGGCTAGCGGGAGTCCGGATACGCAGTATTTT. It yields the protein CASSQDGASGSPDTQYF.

The V call is TRBV7-2, the J call TRBJ1-5; no clear D gene. CDR1 SGHTA and CDR2 FQGNSA come from the germline V gene. Trimming removed 2 bases at V and 0 bases at J, with 11 bases between. This CDR3 has 16 residues. The CDR3 DNA follows: TGTGCCAGCAGCTTAACTTTAGGGTATAGCAATCAGCCCCAGCATTTT. It translates to CASSLTLGYSNQPQHF.

V usage is TRBV5-5 and J usage is TRBJ2-7; D is tentatively TRBD1 or TRBD2 (5 bases each). There are 16 residues in the CDR3. Germline-derived CDR1 and CDR2 are SGHKS and YYEKEE (reference sequence). V was cut by 5 bases and J by 4 bases, with 22 bases left in between. The CDR3 DNA sequence: TGTGCCAGCAGTGTTACCTCCGGGACGGGATTTTACGAGCAGTACTTC. Protein sequence: CASSVTSGTGFYEQYF. The whole variable domain, filled in from reference TRBV5-5 and TRBJ2-7, reads DAGVTQSPTHLIKTRGQQVTLRCSPISGHKSVSWYQQVLGQGPQFIFQYYEKEERGRGNFPDRFSARQFPNYSSELNVNALLLGDSALYLCASSVTSGTGFYEQYFGPGTRLTVT.

The chain carries TRBV18 and TRBJ2-7, with D possibly TRBD2 on 6 matching bases. The CDR3 sequence is 15 residues long. Germline CDR1 and CDR2: KGHSH and LQKENI. Trimming took 2 bases from V and 3 from J, leaving 14 bases between them. The CDR3 DNA is TGTGCCAGCTCACCAACCGTACCCGGGAGCTACGAGCAGTACTTC. It codes for CASSPTVPGSYEQYF. Supplemented by reference TRBV18 and TRBJ2-7, the full variable domain reads NAGVMQNPRHLVRRRGQEARLRCSPMKGHSHVYWYRQLPEEGLKFMVYLQKENIIDESGMPKERFSAEFPKEGPSILRIQQVVRGDSAAYFCASSPTVPGSYEQYFGPGTRLTVT.

The V and J genes are TRBV5-1 and TRBJ2-1; D not certain. The CDR3 runs to 15 residues. Germline loops: CDR1 SGHRS, CDR2 YFSETQ. V was shortened by 1 base and J by 5 bases, with 13 bases between the two germline ends. The CDR3 sequence: CASSLPRQSNNEQFF. CDR3 sequence (DNA): TGCGCCAGCAGCTTGCCCCGCCAGTCTAACAATGAGCAGTTCTTC.